The 24 T cell receptor beta chains reported below all come from one sample, sequenced in a study of T cells in Graves' hyperthyroidism and ophthalmopathy (dated 2019 in TCRdb). Preparation of the library involved multiplex PCR. For sequencing, an Illumina HiSeq 2000 was employed. The TCR beta CDR3 regions were amplified from RNA transcripts. For the first round of RT-PCR on the TCR CDR3, the HTBI primer set was used together with the Qiagen OneStep RT-PCR kit. TCRdb cleaned the public reads at Q25 with fastp, built clones with MiXCR and kept in-frame beta chains. Rows matching on CDR3 protein sequence are summarized as one entry with the most common DNA and genes. The table for this sample lists fewer than 650,000 distinct CDR3 sequences; 12% to 15% of them were counted only once. The leading ten clones occupy around 13% of the sample. Sample: blood. All receptors come from a woman aged 40 to 50 with Graves' hyperthyroidism.

This clonotype was seen more than once but under ten times. The chain recombines TRBV30 with TRBJ1-4; D is ambiguous. Trimming removed 5 bases from V and 8 bases from J, with 15 bases in between. The V gene's germline CDR1 is GTSNPN and CDR2 SVGIG (reference sequence). The CDR3 contains 13 residues. CDR3 amino acids: CAWRTQASEKLFF. CDR3 DNA: TGTGCCTGGCGGACGCAAGCTTCCGAAAAACTGTTTTTT.

This clonotype was counted at least ten times. The chain couples TRBV28 to TRBJ1-5; TRBD1 is a possible D gene (5 bases). V was pared by 7 bases and J by 0 bases, with 10 bases between. The CDR3 spans 14 residues. Germline CDR1 reads MDHEN; CDR2 reads SYDVKM. Written as DNA, the CDR3 is TGTGCCAGCAAAAGGGGATATAGCAATCAGCCCCAGCATTTT. Its protein is CASKRGYSNQPQHF.

This clonotype has a count of ten or more. This chain connects TRBV28 to TRBJ2-6; maybe TRBD1 (5 bases). The CDR3 sequence is 15 residues long. The V and J ends lost 5 bases and 1 base respectively, with 9 bases between them. CDR1 and CDR2 (germline): MDHEN, SYDVKM. The CDR3: CASSGQGSGANVLTF. For the CDR3, the DNA is TGTGCCAGCAGTGGTCAGGGATCTGGGGCCAACGTCCTGACTTTC.

Ten or more counts support this clonotype. This rearrangement joins TRBV2 to TRBJ2-2; 8 positions agree with TRBD2. The CDR3 has 14 amino acids. Unmatched junction bases numbered 3, after V lost 6 bases and J lost 3 bases. CDR1 is SNHLY and CDR2 is FYNNEI in the germline V gene. CDR3 sequence: CASSPLADTGELFF. Here the CDR3 DNA reads TGTGCCAGCAGCCCACTAGCGGACACCGGGGAGCTGTTTTTT.

The J gene is TRBJ2-1, the V gene TRBV10-1, with D tentatively TRBD1 (7 bases). The CDR3 loop spans 15 amino acids. V was cut by 7 bases and J by 6 bases, with 19 bases left in between. In germline, CDR1 is WNHNN, CDR2 SYGVQD (reference sequence). The CDR3 loop reads CASNDVQGGINEQFF. The CDR3 bases are TGCGCCAGCAATGATGTGCAGGGGGGAATCAATGAGCAGTTCTTC.

This clonotype was counted between two and nine times. The chain carries TRBV5-4 and TRBJ2-7, with a tentative D call TRBD1 (6 bases). Trimming removed 3 bases at V and 7 bases at J, with 20 bases between. Germline V CDR1 and CDR2: SGHNT, YYREEE (reference sequence). This CDR3 contains 15 residues. The CDR3 DNA reads TGTGCCAGCAGCTCCTCAGGGGCCCCAGGGCGGGAGCAGTACTTC. The encoded protein is CASSSSGAPGREQYF.

Ten or more counts support this clonotype. This rearrangement joins TRBV13 to TRBJ2-2; D gene ambiguous. The CDR3 has 15 amino acids. CDR1 and CDR2 (germline): PRHDT, FYEKMQ (reference sequence). The V end lost 0 bases, the J end lost 1 base, and 6 bases lay between the germline ends. The CDR3 spells CASSLGYQNTGELFF. The CDR3, as DNA: TGTGCCAGCAGCTTAGGCTATCAGAACACCGGGGAGCTGTTTTTT. Full variable domain (remainder filled in from reference TRBV13 and TRBJ2-2): AAGVIQSPRHLIKEKRETATLKCYPIPRHDTVYWYQQGPGQDPQFLISFYEKMQSDKGSIPDRFSAQQFSDYHSELNMSSLELGDSALYFCASSLGYQNTGELFFGEGSRLTVL.

This clonotype appeared a few times. The rearrangement links TRBV30 to TRBJ1-6, with D possibly matching TRBD1 (6 bases). CDR3 length: 15 amino acids. Trimming shortened V by 2 bases and J by 10 bases, and 18 bases separated the two germline ends. Germline V gene data show CDR1 as GTSNPN and CDR2 as SVGIG (reference sequence). CDR3 in DNA: TGTGCCTGGAGTTTAGGACAGTCCTCTTCCTCACCCCTCCACTTT. It translates to CAWSLGQSSSSPLHF. The complete variable domain, with remaining parts taken from reference TRBV30 and TRBJ1-6, reads SQTIHQWPATLVQPVGSPLSLECTVEGTSNPNLYWYRQAAGRGLQLLFYSVGIGQISSEVPQNLSASRPQDRQFILSSKKLLLSDSGFYLCAWSLGQSSSSPLHFGNGTRLTVT.

This clonotype occurred a few times. The J gene is TRBJ1-6, the V gene TRBV6-2 or TRBV6-3, with 7 bases matching TRBD1. V was clipped by 4 bases and J by 4 bases; unmatched bases: 7. Germline values: CDR1 MNHEY, CDR2 SVGEGT. The CDR3 totals 16 residues. The CDR3 nucleotides read TGTGCCAGCAGTTTCTCTTCAGGGGGGTATAATTCACCCCTCCACTTT. It yields the protein CASSFSSGGYNSPLHF.

This chain uses TRBV11-2 with TRBJ2-2; no definite D call. This CDR3 has 12 residues. Germline V gene data show CDR1 as SGHAT and CDR2 as FQNNGV. V was pared by 1 base and J by 11 bases, with 8 bases between. The CDR3 region is CASSLVGLELFF. DNA of the CDR3: TGTGCCAGCAGCTTAGTAGGGCTCGAGCTGTTTTTT. Together with reference TRBV11-2 and TRBJ2-2, the CDR3 gives the full variable domain: EAGVAQSPRYKIIEKRQSVAFWCNPISGHATLYWYQQILGQGPKLLIQFQNNGVVDDSQLPKDRFSAERLKGVDSTLKIQPAKLEDSAVYLCASSLVGLELFFGEGSRLTVL.

The gene calls are TRBV9 and TRBJ2-2, with TRBD1 identical over 7 bases. After removal of 3 bases from V and 0 bases from J, the junction contained 14 bases not matched to a gene. Germline CDR1 reads SGDLS; CDR2 reads YYNGEE. The CDR3 runs to 19 residues. The CDR3 DNA follows: TGTGCCAGCAGCGCACAAAAAGGGGGACAGTTCGCGAACACCGGGGAGCTGTTTTTT. Translation: CASSAQKGGQFANTGELFF. The entire variable domain, with the rest obtained from reference TRBV9 and TRBJ2-2, is as follows: DSGVTQTPKHLITATGQRVTLRCSPRSGDLSVYWYQQSLDQGLQFLIQYYNGEERAKGNILERFSAQQFPDLHSELNLSSLELGDSALYFCASSAQKGGQFANTGELFFGEGSRLTVL.

This clonotype was recorded many times. A read error may account for a junction end that differs from germline. The rearrangement links TRBV10-1 to TRBJ1-4; the D gene is possibly TRBD1 (5 bases). The CDR3 covers 14 residues. Germline V gene lookup returns CDR1 WNHNN and CDR2 SYGVQD (reference sequence). The CDR3: CASSDGGSNEKLFF. For the CDR3, the DNA is TGCGCCAGCAGTGACGGGGGGTCTAACGAAAAACTGTTTTTT.

The sample holds many counts of this clonotype. V usage is TRBV28 and J usage is TRBJ1-2, with a weak D call TRBD1 (5 bases). This CDR3 comprises 13 residues. CDR1 and CDR2 from the germline V gene are MDHEN and SYDVKM. The ends were cut back, 6 bases at V and 6 bases at J, with 14 bases in the middle. The CDR3 coding sequence is TGTGCCAGCAGCCCTCAGGGCTATCATGGCTACACCTTC. The encoded protein is CASSPQGYHGYTF.

This clonotype showed up just a few times. A much larger clone differs by one base, so this may be a read error. V usage is TRBV5-1 and J usage is TRBJ2-1, with 9 bases fitting TRBD2. Germline V gives CDR1 SGHRS, CDR2 YFSETQ. This CDR3 is 16 amino acids long. CDR3: CAGSTTIAGVMDEQFF. In DNA form, the CDR3 reads TGCGCCGGCAGCACCACCATAGCGGGAGTTATGGATGAGCAGTTCTTC.

This clonotype was seen repeatedly, ten times or more. This chain uses TRBV9 with TRBJ2-7, with D perhaps TRBD1 (6 bases). The germline V gene encodes CDR1 SGDLS and CDR2 YYNGEE. V dropped 4 bases and J dropped 0 bases, with 11 bases sitting between them. The CDR3 is made up of 14 amino acids. The CDR3 DNA reads TGTGCCAGCAGCCCCTGGGACAACTCCTACGAGCAGTACTTC. Amino acids: CASSPWDNSYEQYF.

This clonotype was seen at least ten times. The chain joins TRBV6-1 to TRBJ2-7; unclear D gene. Per the germline V gene, CDR1 is MNHNS and CDR2 is SASEGT. The V gene lost 5 bases and the J gene lost 2 bases, with 19 bases spanning the gap. This CDR3 has 16 amino acids. The CDR3 sequence: CASSTDLGPNPYEQYF. Written as DNA, the CDR3 is TGTGCCAGCAGTACCGACTTAGGACCCAATCCCTACGAGCAGTACTTC.

At least ten counts were recorded for this clonotype. This sequence joins TRBV6-2 or TRBV6-3 and TRBJ2-7; no clear D. Germline V CDR1 and CDR2: MNHEY, SVGEGT. The V gene lost 6 bases and the J gene lost 6 bases, with 9 bases spanning the gap. The CDR3 is made up of 11 amino acids. The CDR3 coding sequence is TGTGCCAGCAGGACCTTGGTCGAGCAGTACTTC. As protein: CASRTLVEQYF.

This chain joins TRBV9 and TRBJ2-2; D might be TRBD1 (5 bases). Germline V CDR1 and CDR2: SGDLS, YYNGEE. Trimming removed 3 bases from V and 3 bases from J, with 6 bases in between. This CDR3 is 13 amino acids long. CDR3: CASSAGYTGELFF. In DNA, the CDR3 is TGTGCCAGCAGCGCAGGGTACACCGGGGAGCTGTTTTTT.

The rearrangement joins TRBV28 to TRBJ1-4; a weak D match, TRBD1 (5 bases). Per the germline V gene, CDR1 is MDHEN and CDR2 is SYDVKM. The CDR3 is 11 residues long. Trimming stripped 6 bases from V and 9 bases from J, with 8 bases between. The CDR3 is CASRQGQKLFF. DNA for the CDR3: TGTGCCAGCAGGCAGGGTCAAAAACTGTTTTTT.

In its sample, this clonotype was seen a few times. V is TRBV25-1 and J is TRBJ1-2; D is unresolved. This CDR3 contains 14 residues. V lost 3 bases to trimming and J lost 0 bases, with 8 bases between them. Germline V CDR1 and CDR2: MGHDK, SYGVNS. The CDR3 protein is CASSDLGTNYGYTF. Here the CDR3 DNA reads TGTGCCAGCAGTGACTTAGGGACTAACTATGGCTACACCTTC.

The chain couples TRBV9 to TRBJ1-2; the D is unclear. CDR3 size: 16 residues. Germline loops: CDR1 SGDLS, CDR2 YYNGEE. V lost 1 base to trimming and J lost 1 base, with 14 bases between them. CDR3: CASSVSRGMDNYGYTF. In DNA form, the CDR3 reads TGTGCCAGCAGCGTAAGCCGAGGGATGGATAACTATGGCTACACCTTC.

The chain links TRBV7-2 to TRBJ2-7, with 10 bases matching TRBD1. Germline V gene lookup returns CDR1 SGHTA and CDR2 FQGNSA. This CDR3 has 12 amino acids. V lost 10 bases and J lost 6; bases outside the gene matches: 6. CDR3 sequence reads: CAIRDRGLEQYF. As DNA, the CDR3 is TGTGCCATCCGGGACAGGGGTCTCGAGCAGTACTTC.

There are many counts of this clonotype. The chain combines TRBV5-1 with TRBJ2-1, with TRBD2 identical over 10 bases. Germline-derived CDR1 and CDR2 are SGHRS and YFSETQ. Trimming removed 5 bases from V and 1 base from J; junction bases left unmatched: 6. There are 16 residues in the CDR3. As DNA, the CDR3 is TGCGCCAGCAGGCTAGCGGGAGTTGGATCCTACAATGAGCAGTTCTTC. Translating gives CASRLAGVGSYNEQFF.

This clonotype has ten or more counts. This chain joins TRBV7-9 and TRBJ2-7, with D uncertain. The CDR3 covers 14 residues. V lost 3 bases and J lost 2, with 11 bases in between. The V gene's germline CDR1 is SEHNR and CDR2 FQNEAQ (reference sequence). This chain's CDR3 is CASSFEYIPYEQYF. CDR3 bases: TGTGCCAGCAGCTTTGAATATATACCCTACGAGCAGTACTTC.